This TCR beta chain emerged from a study of blood T cell repertoires in COVID-19. Study at large: PBMCs, B-cell-depleted T cells, or T cells were the source of the cDNA or gDNA that made up the material.

Clones were read by immunoSEQ multiplex PCR, and TCRdb kept only the in-frame ones, dropping some. The sample records some 400,000 clones, around nine tenths being singletons. The CDR3 contains 12 residues. CDR1 and CDR2 (germline): LGHDT, YNNKEL (reference sequence). Losses at the gene ends were 5 bases for V and 8 bases for J; bases not matched to a gene: 5. This receptor was taken from a woman aged 25-40 years who had recovered from COVID-19. The sequencing input was PBMCs or T cells enriched from blood (not recorded which). The chain employs TRBV3-1 (or the pseudogene TRBV3-2) and TRBJ1-2; 7 bases align to TRBD1. The chain's CDR3 is CASSSHRGGYTF. Written as DNA, the CDR3 is TGTGCCAGCAGCTCCCACAGGGGAGGCTACACCTTC.